The TCR beta chain described here comes from a study of CD8 T cells in ankylosing spondylitis. A single record per CDR3 protein comes from TCRdb applying MiXCR to the 5' RACE reads. This table holds about 220,000 distinct CDR3 sequences, 25% to 30% found once. This clonotype was seen ten or more times. The antigen is undetermined. V was clipped by 1 base and J by 5 bases; unmatched bases: 4. This CDR3 spans 13 amino acids. From germline, CDR1 is DFQATT and CDR2 SNEGSKA (reference sequence). Study-level points and caveats: The clones that were linked to disease were reported to be significantly enriched in matched synovial fluid samples from ankylosing spondylitis patients.

The material sequenced was blood, either unsorted or a sorted T cell fraction (not recorded which). The TCR was taken from a male donor with ankylosing spondylitis or in good health (not recorded which). This chain uses TRBV20-1 with TRBJ1-1; TRBD1 agrees at 7 bases. In DNA form, the CDR3 reads TGCAGTGCTAGAGGTCAGGGGGGAACTGAAGCTTTCTTT. It yields the protein CSARGQGGTEAFF.